This section outlines one TCR beta chain sequence together with its context. The protocol was immunoSEQ multiplex PCR, while the TCRdb copy is restricted to in-frame clones and leaves out a portion. Among tens of thousands of clones listed, approximately 89% were seen once. The entry originates in a study of blood T cell repertoires in COVID-19. V was cut by 4 bases and J by 4 bases, with 13 bases left in between. The CDR3 loop spans 14 amino acids. Germline V gene data show CDR1 as ENHRY and CDR2 as SYGVKD. This clonotype was obtained from a man in his fifties or sixties with active COVID-19. The V and J genes are TRBV10-3 and TRBJ1-1; D might be TRBD1 (6 bases). The sequenced sample was peripheral blood. CDR3 sequence reads: CAISATGYLTEAFF. In DNA form, the CDR3 reads TGTGCCATCAGTGCCACAGGGTATCTCACTGAAGCTTTCTTT.